A single T cell receptor (beta chain) is shown here with its context. The antigen it binds to is not known. Per-base qualities were not stored, and no clone one base away is much larger. This sample also contains other DNA sequences that code for the same CDR3. The sample is drawn from a study of PD-L1 blockade in urothelial cancer (dated by TCRdb to between 2016 and 2019). About the investigation overall: Every patient began therapy around 2014 and was given atezolizumab 1,200 mg intravenously every 3 weeks. Pretreatment blood TCR-seq was available for about 27 patients, at least one posttreatment blood collection was obtained for roughly 25 patients, and tumor TCR-seq was available for roughly 25 patients. Patients had an ECOG performance status of 0 or 1 and had received between 0 and 3 prior chemotherapy regimens. The study, an exploratory multi-omic analysis, examined somatic, immune and clinical correlates of response to PD-L1 blockade with atezolizumab in urothelial cancer. Durable clinical benefit meant progression-free survival longer than 6 months, and TCR features were also tested against progression-free and overall survival. Twenty-five of 29 patients were males with bladder-origin urothelial cancer, and about 65% of the roughly 30 reported a prior smoking history. Pretreatment tumor samples, along with matched peripheral blood serially collected before and after atezolizumab treatment, were subjected to TCR sequencing. In the same patients, pretreatment tumors underwent whole exome sequencing and RNA sequencing in addition to TCR sequencing. Blood samples were analyzed at 3 weeks after treatment start (second dose) and at 6 weeks after treatment start. Durable clinical benefit was achieved by nine patients but not by the remaining 20. Blood samples gave a median of approximately 150,000 T cells and approximately 85,000 unique TCRs, with a median clonality of approximately 0.08. The paper's findings and limits, for the study overall: Because the sample size was small (n = 29) and many of the analyses were exploratory, the results are meant to be hypothesis-generating. At 3 weeks after the start of treatment, tumor-associated TCR clones in peripheral blood had expanded more in patients with durable benefit (n ≈ 20, p = 0.022). Improved progression-free and overall survival was associated with having pretreatment peripheral blood TCR clonality below the median.

V and J lose 1 base and 4 bases, and a span of 8 bases separates them. Including the terminal cysteine and phenylalanine, the CDR3 comprises 13 residues. Left in the record is the CDR3 DNA by itself, 39 bases read in frame from the first base. The germline V gene (reference sequence) yields GTSNPN for CDR1 and SVGIG for CDR2. Synthetic TCR analog templates were spiked into each PCR to estimate absolute template abundance from read counts. The immunoSEQ assay was used to amplify TCRbeta CDR3 regions from genomic DNA with bias-controlled V and J gene primers. Sequencing of rearranged TCRbeta segments was performed at approximately 20X coverage. The study's own analysis went as follows. Clustering was used to correct sequencing errors, and CDR3s were annotated against IMGT to assign V, D and J genes. Downstream analyses used only productive TCRbeta rearrangements, leaving out any out-of-frame or stop-codon sequences. Clonality was computed as one minus Shannon entropy normalized by the log of the number of unique productive sequences. Clones differing between time points or between blood and tumor were identified using Fisher's exact test with Benjamini-Hochberg correction, with an adjusted p below 0.01 applied as the threshold. The immuneACCESS repertoire file appears here via TCRdb, limited to in-frame rearrangements. These files lack a portion of the clones; in checked studies, under half of the deficit traces to unresolved V genes, and the cause of the others is not known. V, J and clone size reflect that table, while D and trimming were determined from the DNA. The sample yields around 100,000 clones; 70% to 85% were counted once. 2.4% of the sample goes to the ten largest clones.

A cohort of about 30 patients with locally advanced or metastatic urothelial carcinoma, treated at Memorial Sloan Kettering on a trial protocol, was included. Peripheral blood mononuclear cells were collected from each patient pretreatment and during treatment, giving between 1 and 8 total time points per patient. The Qiagen DNeasy Blood extraction kit was used to purify genomic DNA from total PBMCs and tumor samples. Collected pretreatment and during treatment, PBMCs were isolated and stored as previously described. The TCR originated in a man over 45 with urothelial cancer. In this chain, TRBV30 is recombined with TRBJ1-5; TRBD1 is a possible D gene, resting on 6 matching bases. This specimen consisted of PBMCs, obtained around atezolizumab (anti-PD-L1) treatment. The nucleotide sequence is given as TGTGCCTGGAGTGGGGGGCAGAATCAGCCCCAGCATTTT. Its coded protein is CAWSGGQNQPQHF. Supplemented by the reference TRBV30 and TRBJ1-5 proteins around the CDR3, the complete variable domain is SQTIHQWPATLVQPVGSPLSLECTVEGTSNPNLYWYRQAAGRGLQLLFYSVGIGQISSEVPQNLSASRPQDRQFILSSKKLLLSDSGFYLCAWSGGQNQPQHFGDGTRLSIL.